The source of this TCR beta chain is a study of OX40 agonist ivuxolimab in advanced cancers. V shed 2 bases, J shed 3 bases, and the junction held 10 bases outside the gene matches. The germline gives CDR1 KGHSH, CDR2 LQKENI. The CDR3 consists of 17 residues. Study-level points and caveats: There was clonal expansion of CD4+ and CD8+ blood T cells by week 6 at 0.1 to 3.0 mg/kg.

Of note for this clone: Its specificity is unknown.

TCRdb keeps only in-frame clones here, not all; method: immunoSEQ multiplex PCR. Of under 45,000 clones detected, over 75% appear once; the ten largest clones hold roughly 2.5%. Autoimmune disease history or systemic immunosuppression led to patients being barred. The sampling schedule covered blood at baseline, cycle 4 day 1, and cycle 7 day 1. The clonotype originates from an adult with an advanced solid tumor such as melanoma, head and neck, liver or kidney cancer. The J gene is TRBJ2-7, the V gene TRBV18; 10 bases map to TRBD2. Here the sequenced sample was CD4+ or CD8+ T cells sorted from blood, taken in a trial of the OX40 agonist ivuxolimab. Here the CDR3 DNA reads TGTGCCAGCTCACCAAGGGTGAGCGGGAGGGGTTACTACGAGCAGTACGTC. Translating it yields CASSPRVSGRGYYEQYV.